This T cell receptor (beta chain) originates from a study of OX40 agonist ivuxolimab in advanced cancers. The wider study: The group had a mean age of 60 years, ranged from 23 to 79, and was just under 85% male. Partial responses were recorded for three patients, including one with hepatocellular carcinoma and two with cutaneous melanoma.

Using immunoSEQ multiplex PCR, the repertoire was profiled, and TCRdb retains in-frame clones only, with some absent. Here the sample spans tens of thousands of clones, just over 85% being singletons. The cohort excluded patients with autoimmune disease history or systemic immunosuppression. V was cut by 7 bases and J by 0 bases, with 10 bases left in between. CDR1 is MNHEY, CDR2 SVGAGI, per germline. This CDR3 region has 15 residues. This TCR derives from an adult with an advanced solid tumor such as melanoma, head and neck, liver or kidney cancer. The source material was CD4+ or CD8+ T cells sorted from blood, sampled in a trial of the OX40 agonist ivuxolimab. This chain uses TRBV6-5 with TRBJ1-6; D ambiguous. The CDR3 sequence: CASKDPSSYNSPLHF. The CDR3 DNA reads TGTGCCAGCAAAGACCCTAGCTCCTATAATTCACCCCTCCACTTT.